One and the same sample provided the 25 T cell receptor beta chains below, sequenced in a study of blood T cell repertoires in COVID-19. Produced via immunoSEQ multiplex PCR; TCRdb's table is partial and in-frame only. The repertoire has roughly 260,000 clones, more than 75% of them found once; the top ten carry roughly 2.5%. The sequencing input was peripheral blood. The source of these receptors is a woman in her forties or fifties with acute or convalescent COVID-19.

The genes are TRBV9 and TRBJ2-2; maybe TRBD1 (6 bases). CDR3 length: 14 residues. Germline V gives CDR1 SGDLS, CDR2 YYNGEE. Trimming took off 4 bases at V and 5 bases at J, with 12 bases between the two ends. The CDR3 spells CASSIKGGTGELFF. In DNA, the CDR3 is TGTGCCAGCAGCATAAAAGGGGGAACCGGGGAGCTGTTTTTT.

This rearrangement joins TRBV5-1 to TRBJ2-1, with 7 bases matching TRBD2. This CDR3 spans 14 amino acids. Trimming cost V 4 bases and J 5 bases; bases outside gene matches: 6. Germline V lookup: CDR1 SGHRS, CDR2 YFSETQ. The CDR3 DNA sequence: TGCGCCAGCAGCCCTGAGACTAGCAACAATGAGCAGTTCTTC. The encoded protein is CASSPETSNNEQFF.

J is TRBJ2-2 and V is TRBV7-8, with D possibly matching TRBD2 (6 bases). The V and J ends lost 10 bases and 1 base respectively, with 16 bases between them. The V gene's germline CDR1 is SGHVS and CDR2 FQNEAQ. The CDR3 is made up of 15 amino acids. CDR3 residues: CATRPRGGNTGELFF. CDR3 DNA: TGTGCCACCCGACCTAGGGGAGGGAACACCGGGGAGCTGTTTTTT.

The genes are TRBV4-3 and TRBJ2-7; the D gene is possibly TRBD1 (5 bases). This CDR3 has 13 residues. Trimming cost V 1 base and J 5 bases, with 9 bases left between them. Germline loops: CDR1 LGHNA, CDR2 YSLEER. CDR3 bases: TGCGCCAGCAGCCAAGTGGCAGGGAACGAGCAGTACTTC. It codes for CASSQVAGNEQYF.

This chain joins TRBV5-1 and TRBJ2-4; 7 positions agree with TRBD1. J lost 7 bases, V lost 0 bases, and 4 bases had no gene match. The CDR3 is made up of 14 amino acids. Per the germline V gene, CDR1 is SGHRS and CDR2 is YFSETQ. As DNA, the CDR3 is TGCGCCAGCAGCTTGGGGACAGGCGGCAACATTCAGTACTTC. Its protein product is CASSLGTGGNIQYF.

The rearrangement joins TRBV2 to TRBJ2-7; 12 bases match TRBD2. The CDR3 extends over 14 amino acids. Germline CDR1 SNHLY, CDR2 FYNNEI. Germline trimming cut 8 bases from V and 5 bases from J; bases unmatched to any gene: 7. The CDR3 region has the DNA TGTGCCAGCGGGACTAGCGGGCTCTGGGACGAGCAGTACTTC. Protein: CASGTSGLWDEQYF.

The chain recombines TRBV5-1 with TRBJ2-7; D is perhaps TRBD2 (7 bases). The V gene's germline CDR1 is SGHRS and CDR2 YFSETQ. The CDR3 spans 12 residues. Trimming took off 2 bases at V and 8 bases at J, with 11 bases between the two ends. CDR3 residues: CASSFGRDKQYF. The CDR3 bases are TGCGCCAGCAGCTTTGGGAGGGACAAGCAGTACTTC.

V is TRBV10-3 and J is TRBJ2-1; D is perhaps TRBD1 (9 bases). CDR3 length: 17 residues. Germline values: CDR1 ENHRY, CDR2 SYGVKD. Trimming removed 8 bases from V and 6 bases from J, with 26 bases in between. CDR3 in amino acids: CAISGTGLLAGRNEQFF. As DNA, the CDR3 is TGTGCCATCTCGGGGACAGGGCTTCTAGCGGGCCGCAATGAGCAGTTCTTC.

The chain's CDR3 is CASSEWAKKTYEQYF. The CDR3 DNA sequence: TGTGCCAGCAGTGAATGGGCCAAGAAGACCTACGAGCAGTACTTC. The V gene is TRBV2, the J gene TRBJ2-7; D uncertain. This CDR3 is 15 amino acids long. CDR1 is SNHLY, CDR2 FYNNEI, per germline. V lost 2 bases to trimming and J lost 2 bases, with 13 bases between them.

A single count supports this clone. This chain joins TRBV3-1 (or the pseudogene TRBV3-2) and TRBJ2-7, with 9 bases matching TRBD1. Looked up from germline, CDR1 is LGHDT and CDR2 is YNNKEL (reference sequence). Trimming took 6 bases from V and 0 from J; bases not matched to a gene: 6. The CDR3 sequence is 15 residues long. CDR3 loop: CASRRGTGFSYEQYF. CDR3 nucleotides: TGTGCCAGCAGACGTGGGACAGGGTTCTCCTACGAGCAGTACTTC.

The chain uses TRBV5-1 and TRBJ1-2; 7 nucleotides align to TRBD1. The CDR3 has 13 residues. CDR1 is SGHRS and CDR2 is YFSETQ in the germline V gene. The J segment lost 6 bases and the V segment lost 3 bases, leaving 5 bases of the junction unmatched. CDR3 region: CASSYRGYDGYTF. CDR3 DNA sequence: TGCGCCAGCAGCTACAGGGGATACGATGGCTACACCTTC.

This clone occurred once. V gene TRBV10-3 combines with J gene TRBJ1-1; TRBD1 aligns across 8 bases. CDR3 length: 15 residues. Trimming removed 2 bases from V and 7 bases from J; junction bases left unmatched: 9. Germline CDR1 and CDR2: ENHRY and SYGVKD. CDR3 residues: CAISEPADRADEAFF. As DNA, the CDR3 is TGTGCCATCAGTGAGCCTGCGGACAGGGCGGATGAAGCTTTCTTT.

The rearrangement links TRBV28 to TRBJ1-6; D unclear. The CDR3 runs to 14 residues. Germline V gene sequence: CDR1 MDHEN, CDR2 SYDVKM. Trimming cost V 8 bases and J 0 bases, with 8 bases left between them. This CDR3 is CASLRSSYNSPLHF. DNA for the CDR3: TGTGCCAGCCTTCGGAGCTCCTATAATTCACCCCTCCACTTT.

This clone was recorded a few times. The rearrangement joins TRBV7-2 to TRBJ1-4; D remains ambiguous. This CDR3 comprises 14 residues. The V end was cut by 1 base, the J end by 7 bases, with 10 bases between. Germline V CDR1 and CDR2: SGHTA, FQGNSA. CDR3 nucleotides: TGTGCCAGCAGCTTAGGCAGAGGGAGTGAAAAACTGTTTTTT. Amino acid sequence: CASSLGRGSEKLFF.

V is TRBV4-2 and J is TRBJ2-1, with 9 positions matching TRBD2. The trim removed 1 base at V and 6 bases at J, leaving 10 bases unmatched. This CDR3 contains 17 residues. In germline, CDR1 is LGHNA, CDR2 YNFKEQ. CDR3 coding DNA: TGTGCCAGCAGCCAAGTCCCCCGGGGCGGGAGGGCCAATGAGCAGTTCTTC. It encodes CASSQVPRGGRANEQFF.

The chain combines TRBV12-3 or TRBV12-4 with TRBJ2-2, with D perhaps matching TRBD2 (6 bases). V was pared by 8 bases and J by 8 bases, with 15 bases between. The CDR3 is made up of 13 amino acids. The chain's CDR3 is CASGTPSPGELFF. For the CDR3, the DNA is TGTGCCAGCGGGACTCCCTCACCAGGGGAGCTGTTTTTT.

The chain employs TRBV3-1 (or the pseudogene TRBV3-2) and TRBJ1-3, with D perhaps TRBD1 (6 bases). The CDR3 totals 14 residues. Per the germline V gene, CDR1 is LGHDT and CDR2 is YNNKEL (reference sequence). Trimming took off 7 bases at V and 2 bases at J, with 12 bases between the two ends. The CDR3 DNA reads as TGTGCCAGCACCCTTGGGGGCGCTGGAAACACCATATATTTT. This translates into CASTLGGAGNTIYF.

Of note for this clone: Other DNA sequences in the sample encode the same CDR3. The chain carries TRBV9 and TRBJ1-2; D ambiguous. The CDR3 contains 14 residues. Germline values: CDR1 SGDLS, CDR2 YYNGEE. V dropped 0 bases and J dropped 2 bases, with 8 bases sitting between them. The CDR3 DNA reads as TGTGCCAGCAGCGTAGAGACGGGGAACTATGGCTACACCTTC. Encoded protein: CASSVETGNYGYTF.

This chain joins TRBV6-4 and TRBJ2-7; TRBD1 agrees at 7 bases. The V gene end was trimmed by 6 bases and the J gene end by 5 bases; junction bases not matched to a gene: 13. Germline CDR1 is MRHNA and CDR2 is SNTAGT. The CDR3 loop spans 15 amino acids. CDR3 loop: CASRVIPGGVHEQYF. The CDR3 DNA sequence: TGTGCCAGCAGGGTTATCCCAGGGGGTGTACACGAGCAGTACTTC.

The chain joins TRBV5-3 to TRBJ1-6; 7 bases agree with TRBD1. TRBV5-3 is placed among ORFs of uncertain function. Germline trimming cut 3 bases from V and 9 bases from J; bases unmatched to any gene: 6. This CDR3 is built from 14 residues. This CDR3 is CARSYPTGFSPLHF. The CDR3 DNA follows: TGTGCCAGAAGCTATCCGACAGGGTTTTCACCCCTCCACTTT.

In its sample, this clone was seen many times. V is TRBV4-1 and J is TRBJ1-2; D remains ambiguous. CDR3 length: 14 amino acids. Germline V CDR1 and CDR2: MGHRA, YSYEKL. Trimming stripped 1 base from V and 8 bases from J, with 14 bases between. CDR3 amino acids: CASSQGPAMGGYTF. As DNA, the CDR3 is TGCGCCAGCAGCCAAGGCCCGGCGATGGGCGGCTACACCTTC.

The chain employs TRBV27 and TRBJ1-6; no firm D call. Germline CDR1 and CDR2: MNHEY and SMNVEV (reference sequence). This CDR3 comprises 18 residues. V was trimmed by 5 bases and J by 0 bases, leaving 17 bases between them. For the CDR3, the DNA is TGTGCCAGCAGTGGCCGATCGGACTGGAGCTCCTATAATTCACCCCTCCACTTT. Translated, it gives CASSGRSDWSSYNSPLHF.

The V and J genes are TRBV18 and TRBJ2-5; TRBD2 matches 11 bases. This CDR3 has 15 residues. Trimming cost V 2 bases and J 3 bases; bases outside gene matches: 2. Germline V gene data show CDR1 as KGHSH and CDR2 as LQKENI. CDR3 sequence (DNA): TGTGCCAGCTCACCAGTAGCGGGAGGGAAAGAGACCCAGTACTTC. The encoded protein is CASSPVAGGKETQYF.

The rearrangement uses TRBV16 and TRBJ1-1; maybe TRBD1 (5 bases). The CDR3 has 13 residues. Germline V lookup: CDR1 KGHSY, CDR2 FQNENV. V dropped 5 bases and J dropped 1 base, with 8 bases sitting between them. CDR3 DNA: TGTGCCAGCAGCTCCCAGGGGAACACTGAAGCTTTCTTT. Protein sequence: CASSSQGNTEAFF.

The chain combines TRBV2 with TRBJ2-1; the D gene is possibly TRBD2 (6 bases). This CDR3 spans 13 amino acids. V lost 9 bases and J 4 bases, leaving 13 bases between the germline ends. The V gene's germline CDR1 is SNHLY and CDR2 FYNNEI. This CDR3 reads CASQGTGYNEQFF. The CDR3 DNA reads as TGTGCCAGTCAAGGGACTGGTTACAATGAGCAGTTCTTC.